This T cell receptor (beta chain) was retrieved from a study of T-cell reconstitution after alpha-beta-depleted transplantation in children. Germline V CDR1 and CDR2: SGDLS, YYNGEE. Deletions cut 4 bases from V and 0 bases from J, with 14 bases between. The CDR3 length is 16 residues. Study results and limitations: The study reportedly traced alpha-beta T cells about two months after transplant to several hundred expanded graft clones. T-cell counts and diversity at one year post-transplant came mainly from newly produced T cells.

It was with unique molecular identifiers that the TCRbeta library was prepared. TCRdb used MiXCR to reprocess the PCR reads, holding one entry per CDR3 protein. The sample comprises approximately 520,000 distinct CDR3 sequences, roughly 10% of which are singletons, and about 15% rests with the top ten. As to this clonotype: Its antigen is undetermined.

V gene TRBV9 combines with J gene TRBJ2-1; maybe TRBD1 (6 bases). This sequence originates from a female patient between 2 and 15 years old who had a stem cell transplant for aplastic anemia, so the T cells may come from the graft donor. The sequenced sample was PBMCs, mostly from graft donor cells, obtained 180 days after TCRalphabeta/CD19-depleted stem cell transplant. In DNA form, the CDR3 reads TGTGCCAGCAGCCCTACCCCCAGGGGCTCCTACAATGAGCAGTTCTTC. Its protein is CASSPTPRGSYNEQFF. Together with reference TRBV9 and TRBJ2-1, the CDR3 gives the full variable domain: DSGVTQTPKHLITATGQRVTLRCSPRSGDLSVYWYQQSLDQGLQFLIQYYNGEERAKGNILERFSAQQFPDLHSELNLSSLELGDSALYFCASSPTPRGSYNEQFFGPGTRLTVL.